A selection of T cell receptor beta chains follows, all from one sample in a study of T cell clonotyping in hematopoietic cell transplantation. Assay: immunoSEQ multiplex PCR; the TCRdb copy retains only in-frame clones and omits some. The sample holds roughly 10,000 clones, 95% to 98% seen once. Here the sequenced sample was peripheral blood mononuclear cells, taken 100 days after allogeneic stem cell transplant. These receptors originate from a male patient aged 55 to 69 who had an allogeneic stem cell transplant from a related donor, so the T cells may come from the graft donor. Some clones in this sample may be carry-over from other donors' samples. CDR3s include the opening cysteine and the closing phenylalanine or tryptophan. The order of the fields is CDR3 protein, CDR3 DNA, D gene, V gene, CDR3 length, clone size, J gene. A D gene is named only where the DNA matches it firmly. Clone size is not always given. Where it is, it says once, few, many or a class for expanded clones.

CDR3: CASSLVAGQGNSPLHF; DNA: TGTGCCAGCAGCTTAGTGGCGGGACAGGGCAATTCACCCCTCCACTTT; D: TRBD1; V: TRBV7-2; length: 16; size: NA; J: TRBJ1-6
CDR3: CASSPRTGTDTQYF; DNA: TGTGCCAGCAGCCCACGGACAGGCACAGATACGCAGTATTTT; D: NA; V: TRBV7-9; length: 14; size: NA; J: TRBJ2-3
CDR3: CASSPGQNSGNTIYF; DNA: TGCGCCAGCAGCCCTGGACAAAACTCTGGAAACACCATATATTTT; D: NA; V: TRBV5-1; length: 15; size: NA; J: TRBJ1-3
CDR3: CASSLGVAKNIQYF; DNA: TGCGCCAGCAGCTTGGGGGTAGCCAAAAACATTCAGTACTTC; D: NA; V: TRBV5-1; length: 14; size: NA; J: TRBJ2-4
CDR3: CSGTGSYGYTF; DNA: TGCAGTGGAACAGGGTCCTATGGCTACACCTTC; D: NA; V: TRBV20-1; length: 11; size: NA; J: TRBJ1-2
CDR3: CASSIFSGSGANVLTF; DNA: TGTGCCAGTAGTATCTTTTCGGGCTCTGGGGCCAACGTCCTGACTTTC; D: NA; V: TRBV19; length: 16; size: NA; J: TRBJ2-6
CDR3: CASSLGSLRINSPLHF; DNA: TGTGCCAGCAGCTTAGGTTCTTTACGGATTAATTCACCCCTCCACTTT; D: NA; V: TRBV5-8; length: 16; size: NA; J: TRBJ1-6
CDR3: CASRSGGTNTGELFF; DNA: TGTGCCAGCAGGAGCGGGGGGACTAACACCGGGGAGCTGTTTTTT; D: TRBD2; V: TRBV27; length: 15; size: NA; J: TRBJ2-2
CDR3: CASSYRGSSGNTIYF; DNA: TGTGCCAGCAGTTACCGGGGTTCCTCTGGAAACACCATATATTTT; D: NA; V: TRBV6-5; length: 15; size: NA; J: TRBJ1-3
CDR3: CAGGTDSNQPQHF; DNA: TGTGCCGGCGGGACAGATAGCAATCAGCCCCAGCATTTT; D: TRBD1; V: TRBV19; length: 13; size: NA; J: TRBJ1-5
CDR3: CASSLSPQETQYF; DNA: TGTGCCAGCAGCTTATCCCCCCAAGAGACCCAGTACTTC; D: NA; V: TRBV7-2; length: 13; size: NA; J: TRBJ2-5
CDR3: CSVRVDSLNNEQFF; DNA: TGCAGCGTTCGTGTGGACAGCCTTAACAATGAGCAGTTCTTC; D: NA; V: TRBV29-1; length: 14; size: NA; J: TRBJ2-1
CDR3: CASSPRTGVDNQPQHF; DNA: TGTGCCAGCAGTCCGCGGACAGGGGTCGACAATCAGCCCCAGCATTTT; D: TRBD1; V: TRBV27; length: 16; size: NA; J: TRBJ1-5
CDR3: CASSLRAPSPYGYTF; DNA: TGTGCCAGCAGCCTCCGGGCCCCCTCCCCTTATGGCTACACCTTC; D: NA; V: TRBV11-3; length: 15; size: NA; J: TRBJ1-2
CDR3: CASSQDTGASGEKLFF; DNA: TGCGCCAGCAGCCAAGATACGGGGGCCTCTGGTGAAAAACTGTTTTTT; D: NA; V: TRBV4-1; length: 16; size: NA; J: TRBJ1-4
CDR3: CASELSGANVLTF; DNA: TGTGCCAGCGAGCTCTCTGGGGCCAACGTCCTGACTTTC; D: NA; V: TRBV28; length: 13; size: NA; J: TRBJ2-6
CDR3: CASSPGTATHHEAFF; DNA: TGTGCCAGCAGCCCGGGGACAGCTACACACCATGAAGCTTTCTTT; D: TRBD1; V: TRBV7-2; length: 15; size: NA; J: TRBJ1-1
CDR3: CASSGKPSYEQYF; DNA: TGCGCCAGCAGTGGGAAGCCTTCATACGAGCAGTACTTC; D: NA; V: TRBV5-1; length: 13; size: NA; J: TRBJ2-7
CDR3: CASSTTGRPREQYF; DNA: TGTGCCAGCAGTACCACAGGGAGGCCTCGTGAGCAGTACTTC; D: NA; V: TRBV6-5; length: 14; size: NA; J: TRBJ2-7
CDR3: CASSFRGGAEIEQPQHF; DNA: TGTGCCAGCAGCTTTAGGGGGGGCGCGGAAATCGAACAGCCCCAGCATTTT; D: NA; V: TRBV7-9; length: 17; size: once; J: TRBJ1-5